Presented here are 30 T cell receptor beta chains from one specimen sequenced in a study of blood T cells in healthy people across ages. Primed by a sample-barcoded 5' primer and a J-beta primer mix, a second PCR proceeded for roughly 6 to 12 cycles. TCRdb analysed the 5' RACE reads with MiXCR anew, one entry per CDR3 protein. Of approximately 2,000,000 distinct CDR3 sequences listed, about two fifths were seen once; the top ten hold around 23%. The sample comprised blood. The receptors here all came from a human donor in good health.

This clonotype has more than one count but fewer than ten. V gene TRBV7-2 combines with J gene TRBJ2-4; a weak D match, TRBD2 (6 bases). V shed 5 bases and J shed 2 bases, with 19 bases lying between them. This CDR3 region has 17 residues. Germline loops: CDR1 SGHTA, CDR2 FQGNSA. CDR3 bases: TGTGCCAGCAGCCCCAGGGCCGGCGGGGTAACCAAAAACATTCAGTACTTC. Protein: CASSPRAGGVTKNIQYF.

This clonotype has just a few counts. V gene TRBV7-6 combines with J gene TRBJ2-7, with TRBD2 as a possible D gene (5 bases). Germline V CDR1 and CDR2: SGHVS, FNYEAQ. V gave up 1 base and J gave up 0 bases, with 25 bases separating them. This CDR3 has 20 residues. The CDR3 loop is CASSLELAKGVSTSSYEQYF. CDR3 nucleotides: TGTGCCAGCAGCTTAGAGCTAGCTAAAGGCGTATCGACAAGCTCCTACGAGCAGTACTTC.

The table lists this clonotype with a few counts. The rearrangement joins TRBV7-9 to TRBJ2-5; 11 bases fit TRBD2. Looked up from germline, CDR1 is SEHNR and CDR2 is FQNEAQ (reference sequence). The CDR3 sequence is 16 residues long. J lost 2 bases, V lost 4 bases, and 6 bases had no gene match. The CDR3 nucleotides are TGTGCCAGCAGCTCGCCGGGACTAGCGGATCAAGAGACCCAGTACTTC. Translation gives CASSSPGLADQETQYF.

This clonotype occurred a few times. CDR3 protein: CASSGPGGIQYF. CDR3 sequence (DNA): TGTGCCAGCAGTGGTCCAGGGGGCATTCAGTACTTC. This chain joins TRBV6-2 or TRBV6-3 and TRBJ2-4; 7 nucleotides match TRBD1. The CDR3 consists of 12 residues. In germline, CDR1 is MNHEY, CDR2 SVGEGT. V gave up 5 bases and J gave up 9 bases; unmatched junction bases: 4.

The CDR3 DNA is TGTGCCAGCAGCCAAGATCATGGGTACGAGCAGTACTTC. The encoded protein is CASSQDHGYEQYF. This rearrangement joins TRBV4-2 to TRBJ2-7; D unclear. Trimming stripped 0 bases from V and 4 bases from J, with 7 bases between. Per germline, CDR1 LGHNA and CDR2 YNFKEQ. CDR3 size: 13 residues.

This chain uses TRBV20-1 with TRBJ2-3; possibly TRBD1 or TRBD2 for D (5 bases each). Trimming took off 3 bases at V and 0 bases at J, with 16 bases between the two ends. CDR3 size: 16 residues. Germline CDR1 reads DFQATT; CDR2 reads SNEGSKA (reference sequence). The CDR3 DNA reads as TGCAGTGCTAGGAAGGGGACGCACACTAGCACAGATACGCAGTATTTT. This codes for CSARKGTHTSTDTQYF.

The chain links TRBV4-2 to TRBJ1-1; TRBD1 is a possible D gene (6 bases). There are 16 residues in the CDR3. Trimming stripped 1 base from V and 3 bases from J, with 15 bases between. From germline, CDR1 is LGHNA and CDR2 YNFKEQ. Written as DNA, the CDR3 is TGTGCCAGCAGCCAAGGGGGGGCAGGAGGGGACACTGAAGCTTTCTTT. Protein: CASSQGGAGGDTEAFF.

The chain is built from TRBV2 and TRBJ2-5; D may be TRBD2 (6 bases). The germline V gene has CDR1 SNHLY and CDR2 FYNNEI. Trimming cost V 3 bases and J 5 bases, with 10 bases left between them. The CDR3 runs to 13 residues. This chain's CDR3 is CASSEGGDETQYF. DNA of the CDR3: TGTGCCAGCAGTGAGGGCGGGGATGAGACCCAGTACTTC.

The chain recombines TRBV20-1 with TRBJ2-1; the D gene is possibly TRBD2 (6 bases). V was shortened by 3 bases and J by 12 bases, with 12 bases between the two germline ends. Germline CDR1 and CDR2: DFQATT and SNEGSKA (reference sequence). The length of the CDR3 is 11 residues. As DNA, the CDR3 is TGCAGTGCTAGTAGGGCGGGACGGCAGTTCTTC. It specifies CSASRAGRQFF.

V is TRBV20-1 and J is TRBJ1-5; tentatively, D is TRBD1 (6 bases). The CDR3 loop spans 13 amino acids. Between the trimmed V and J ends, which lost 4 bases and 5 bases, there was a span of 12 bases. The germline V gene has CDR1 DFQATT and CDR2 SNEGSKA (reference sequence). In DNA form, the CDR3 reads TGCAGTGCTAAACAGGGATTCGATCAGCCCCAGCATTTT. It translates to CSAKQGFDQPQHF.

The chain combines TRBV2 with TRBJ1-5; 9 nucleotides line up with TRBD1. The V gene's germline CDR1 is SNHLY and CDR2 FYNNEI. The CDR3 loop spans 13 amino acids. With V trimmed by 6 bases and J by 8 bases, 5 bases remained unmatched. In DNA form, the CDR3 reads TGTGCCAGCAGGGGGACAGGGAGAAAGCCCCAGCATTTT. It encodes CASRGTGRKPQHF.

This clonotype was detected a few times. The chain is built from TRBV27 and TRBJ2-1; D possibly uses TRBD1 or TRBD2 (5 bases each). The assigned J gene may be wrong: the sequence end matches TRBJ2-7 better. CDR1 is MNHEY and CDR2 is SMNVEV in the germline V gene (reference sequence). The CDR3 covers 14 residues. CDR3 DNA sequence: TGTGCCAGCAGCCCTACCGGGGCGGTTCACGAGCAGTACTTC. This gives the protein CASSPTGAVHEQYF.

In this sample, this clonotype turned up a few times. The chain links TRBV11-2 to TRBJ2-7; 9 bases match TRBD1. The CDR3 is made up of 14 amino acids. Germline-derived CDR1 and CDR2 are SGHAT and FQNNGV. The J segment lost 3 bases and the V segment lost 5 bases, leaving 5 bases of the junction unmatched. CDR3 nucleotide sequence: TGTGCCAGCAGCGGGACAGGGCAGCTCTACGAGCAGTACTTC. The encoded protein is CASSGTGQLYEQYF.

This clonotype was counted a few times. V is TRBV29-1 and J is TRBJ2-5; 7 positions match TRBD1. Germline assignment: CDR1 SQVTM and CDR2 ANQGSEA. This CDR3 has 14 amino acids. V shed 3 bases and J 1 base; nucleotides not matched to a gene: 5. The CDR3 DNA sequence: TGCAGCGTTGATCTTAGGACAGGCCAAGAGACCCAGTACTTC. Translated, it gives CSVDLRTGQETQYF.

The chain combines TRBV6-2 or TRBV6-3 with TRBJ1-5; maybe TRBD1 (5 bases). V dropped 5 bases and J dropped 9 bases, with 11 bases sitting between them. There are 12 residues in the CDR3. The V gene's germline CDR1 is MNHEY and CDR2 SVGEGT. CDR3 nucleotides: TGTGCCAGCAGTAACAGGCGCGGGCCCCAGCATTTT. Encoded protein: CASSNRRGPQHF.

J is TRBJ2-1 and V is TRBV20-1; 11 positions match TRBD2. The junction had 10 bases not matched to a gene; V was cut back by 6 bases and J by 6 bases. From germline, CDR1 is DFQATT and CDR2 SNEGSKA (reference sequence). This CDR3 has 15 residues. DNA for the CDR3: TGCAGTGCGACTACTAGCGGGGGATGGTGCAATGAGCAGTTCTTC. Its protein product is CSATTSGGWCNEQFF.

The chain has TRBV7-2 and TRBJ2-5; TRBD2 aligns across 8 bases. Unmatched junction bases numbered 7, after V lost 5 bases and J lost 2 bases. The CDR3 loop spans 15 amino acids. The germline V gene encodes CDR1 SGHTA and CDR2 FQGNSA. The CDR3 protein is CASSPPGGTQETQYF. The DNA of the CDR3 is TGTGCCAGCAGCCCACCGGGGGGGACACAAGAGACCCAGTACTTC.

This clonotype was observed a few times. The chain uses TRBV7-2 and TRBJ1-2, with 8 bases aligning to TRBD1. Germline CDR1 is SGHTA and CDR2 is FQGNSA. V was clipped by 3 bases and J by 8 bases; unmatched bases: 14. The CDR3 is made up of 16 amino acids. The CDR3 spells CASSLDRTGRVWGYTF. CDR3 bases: TGTGCCAGCAGCTTGGACCGGACAGGGCGGGTGTGGGGCTACACCTTC.

The chain links TRBV6-2 or TRBV6-3 to TRBJ2-2; possibly TRBD2 for D (7 bases). The CDR3 contains 15 residues. Trimming took off 2 bases at V and 4 bases at J, with 11 bases between the two ends. Germline assignment: CDR1 MNHEY and CDR2 SVGEGT. The CDR3 nucleotides read TGTGCCAGCAGTTACACGGGGGGCTCCACCGGGGAGCTGTTTTTT. Protein product: CASSYTGGSTGELFF.

A word on this clonotype: Germline and junction disagree at one end, which may indicate a read error. The J gene is TRBJ2-1, the V gene TRBV4-3; possibly TRBD1 for D (5 bases). CDR1 LGHNA and CDR2 YSLEER come from the germline V gene. The CDR3 is made up of 19 amino acids. CDR3 sequence reads: CASSQNLVSPRARNNGQFF. The CDR3 DNA is TGCGCCAGCAGCCAGAACCTCGTTTCCCCCAGGGCTCGGAACAATGGGCAGTTCTTC.

The chain couples TRBV11-1 to TRBJ2-5; D is undetermined. Per germline, CDR1 SGHAT and CDR2 FQDESV (reference sequence). This CDR3 region has 12 residues. V shed 4 bases and J shed 5 bases, with 8 bases lying between them. The CDR3 protein is CASSSFTETQYF. The CDR3 DNA reads TGTGCCAGCAGCTCCTTCACGGAGACCCAGTACTTC. The entire variable domain, with the rest obtained from reference TRBV11-1 and TRBJ2-5, is as follows: EAEVAQSPRYKITEKSQAVAFWCDPISGHATLYWYRQILGQGPELLVQFQDESVVDDSQLPKDRFSAERLKGVDSTLKIQPAELGDSAMYLCASSSFTETQYFGPGTRLLVL.

The chain is built from TRBV10-3 and TRBJ1-2; maybe TRBD1 (5 bases). Germline CDR1 ENHRY, CDR2 SYGVKD. The V gene lost 7 bases and the J gene lost 1 base, with 13 bases spanning the gap. The CDR3 totals 14 residues. The CDR3 sequence is CAIKGSDSNYGYTF. In nucleotides, the CDR3 is TGTGCCATCAAAGGTTCCGACAGTAACTATGGCTACACCTTC.

This chain joins TRBV29-1 and TRBJ2-1; 7 positions match TRBD1. V lost 7 bases, J lost 7 bases, and 4 bases stayed unmatched. Germline CDR1 reads SQVTM; CDR2 reads ANQGSEA. The CDR3 extends over 11 amino acids. CDR3 in amino acids: CSGDSGNEQFF. In DNA form, the CDR3 reads TGCAGCGGGGACAGTGGAAATGAGCAGTTCTTC.

CDR3 DNA sequence: TGTGCCAGCAGCCAAGGGGGGGCAATTGGAGGCTACGAGCAGTACTTC. Protein product: CASSQGGAIGGYEQYF. The chain uses TRBV3-1 and TRBJ2-5; tentatively, D is TRBD1 or TRBD2 (6 bases each). The J call may be incorrect, as the DNA end agrees better with TRBJ2-7. This CDR3 is built from 16 residues. Germline values: CDR1 LGHDT, CDR2 YNNKEL (reference sequence).

The V call is TRBV27, the J call TRBJ2-7; 7 nucleotides match TRBD1. Trimming removed 4 bases from V and 3 bases from J; junction bases left unmatched: 9. The CDR3 has 15 residues. Germline CDR1 MNHEY, CDR2 SMNVEV (reference sequence). The CDR3 nucleotides are TGTGCCAGCAGTTCATTAGGACAGGCTAACTACGAGCAGTACTTC. It is translated as CASSSLGQANYEQYF.

The genes are TRBV20-1 and TRBJ2-3, with 12 bases that match TRBD2. Germline values: CDR1 DFQATT, CDR2 SNEGSKA (reference sequence). The CDR3 has 17 residues. CDR3 sequence reads: CSANGGMRTSGADTQYF. The CDR3 DNA sequence: TGCAGCGCAAATGGGGGGATGCGGACTAGCGGGGCAGATACGCAGTATTTT.

This clonotype was seen just once. This rearrangement joins TRBV20-1 to TRBJ2-3; 11 bases align to TRBD2. Germline lookup yields CDR1 DFQATT and CDR2 SNEGSKA (reference sequence). The CDR3 loop spans 15 amino acids. J gave up 2 bases and V 3 bases, and 4 bases lay outside the gene matches. The CDR3 here is CSASRLAGITDTQYF. DNA for the CDR3: TGCAGTGCTAGCCGACTAGCGGGGATCACAGATACGCAGTATTTT.

As to this clonotype: An end of the junction does not agree with germline; a read error may underlie this. This sequence joins TRBV7-3 and TRBJ2-1, with 10 bases that match TRBD1. The CDR3 is 14 residues long. CDR1 SGHTA and CDR2 FQGTGA come from the germline V gene. CDR3 sequence: CAGSPGQGVWEQFF. CDR3 sequence (DNA): TGTGCCGGCAGCCCTGGACAGGGGGTTTGGGAGCAGTTCTTC. Looking up the rest from reference TRBV7-3 and TRBJ2-1 gives the full variable domain: GAGVSQTPSNKVTEKGKYVELRCDPISGHTALYWYRQSLGQGPEFLIYFQGTGAADDSGLPNDRFFAVRPEGSVSTLKIQRTERGDSAVYLCAGSPGQGVWEQFFGPGTRLTVL.

The chain links TRBV4-1 to TRBJ1-5, with 7 bases matching TRBD1. The CDR3 totals 17 residues. Germline lookup yields CDR1 MGHRA and CDR2 YSYEKL. Losses at the gene ends were 6 bases for V and 0 bases for J; bases not matched to a gene: 11. The CDR3 loop is CASSFRDSRTSNQPQHF. CDR3 nucleotides: TGCGCCAGCAGTTTCCGGGACAGCCGGACTAGCAATCAGCCCCAGCATTTT.

The V and J genes are TRBV6-1 and TRBJ2-1; D is undetermined. This CDR3 contains 11 residues. Trimming took 6 bases from V and 10 from J, leaving 10 bases between them. Germline loops: CDR1 MNHNS, CDR2 SASEGT. The CDR3 DNA follows: TGTGCCAGCAGCCTTCCCGAGGAGCAGTTCTTC. Protein product: CASSLPEEQFF.